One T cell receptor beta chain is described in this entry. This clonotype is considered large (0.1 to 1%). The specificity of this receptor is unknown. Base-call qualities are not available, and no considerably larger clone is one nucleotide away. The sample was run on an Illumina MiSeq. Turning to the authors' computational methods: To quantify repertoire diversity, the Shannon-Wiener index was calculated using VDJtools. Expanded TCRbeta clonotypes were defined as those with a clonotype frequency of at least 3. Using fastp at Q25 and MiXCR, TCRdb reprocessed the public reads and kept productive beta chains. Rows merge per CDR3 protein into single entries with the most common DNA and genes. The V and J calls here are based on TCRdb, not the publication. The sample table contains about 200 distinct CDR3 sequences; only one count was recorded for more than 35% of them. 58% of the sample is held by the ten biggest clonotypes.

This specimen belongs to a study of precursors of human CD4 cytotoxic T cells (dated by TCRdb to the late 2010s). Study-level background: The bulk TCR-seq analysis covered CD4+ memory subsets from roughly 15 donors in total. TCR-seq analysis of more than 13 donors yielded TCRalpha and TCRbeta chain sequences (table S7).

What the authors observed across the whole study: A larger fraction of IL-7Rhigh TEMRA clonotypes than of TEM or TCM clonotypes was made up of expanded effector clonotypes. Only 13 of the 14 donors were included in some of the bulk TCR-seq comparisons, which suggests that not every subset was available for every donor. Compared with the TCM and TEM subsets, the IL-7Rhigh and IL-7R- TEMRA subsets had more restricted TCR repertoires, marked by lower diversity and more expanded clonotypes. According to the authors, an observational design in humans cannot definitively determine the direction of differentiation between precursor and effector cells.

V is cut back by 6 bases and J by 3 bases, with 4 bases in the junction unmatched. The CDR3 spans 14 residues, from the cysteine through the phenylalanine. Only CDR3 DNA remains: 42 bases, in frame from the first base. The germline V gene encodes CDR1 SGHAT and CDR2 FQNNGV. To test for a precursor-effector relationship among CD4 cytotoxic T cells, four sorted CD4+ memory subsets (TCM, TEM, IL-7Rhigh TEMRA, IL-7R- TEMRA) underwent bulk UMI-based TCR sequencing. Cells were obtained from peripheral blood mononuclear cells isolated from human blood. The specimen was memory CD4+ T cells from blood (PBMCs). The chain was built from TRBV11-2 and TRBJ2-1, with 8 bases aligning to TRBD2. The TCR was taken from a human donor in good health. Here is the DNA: TGTGCCAGCAGACCCACTAGCGGCTACAATGAGCAGTTCTTC. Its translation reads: CASRPTSGYNEQFF.